This T cell receptor beta chain was sequenced for a study of vaccination and CD4 T cells after COVID-19. Across the whole study: Four females and six males made up the convalescents, two of whom were Hispanic. Stimulation of cells relied on overlapping spike peptides derived from SARS-CoV-2, HCoV-NL63, HCoV-OC43 and HCoV-229E. General study results and limits: Recorded median SARS-CoV-2-reactive clonotype numbers increased from roughly 19 to 38 without reaching significance.

The germline gives CDR1 LNHDA, CDR2 SQIVND (reference sequence). V shed 3 bases and J shed 4 bases, with 21 bases lying between them. This CDR3 has 17 amino acids. Only a few counts were recorded for this clonotype. As yet, its antigen is unknown. Treatment noted: roughly 10-day PBMC culture with coronavirus spike peptide pools or control peptides (ViraFEST assay). Half the medium was exchanged for fresh IL-2 medium on days 3 and 7. Oncomine TCR Beta short-read sequencing was applied to DNA from cultured CD4+ T cells. TCRdb reanalysed the PCR reads using MiXCR and keeps one entry per CDR3 protein. The sample carries about 13,000 distinct CDR3 sequences, under 80% recorded once.

Sequencing used CD4+ T cells from blood, cultured in vitro. This chain links TRBV19 with TRBJ1-2; possible D gene TRBD1, 5 bases. The receptor was derived from a human donor who had recovered from COVID-19. The CDR3 DNA reads as TGTGCCAGTAGTATTCTAAAAGGGGCAGATTCTCCCTATGGCTACACCTTC. This gives the protein CASSILKGADSPYGYTF.